This TCR beta chain was observed in a study of blood T cell repertoires in COVID-19. Trimming removed 0 bases from V and 6 bases from J, with 11 bases in between. CDR1 and CDR2 (germline): LGHNA, YSLEER. The CDR3 sequence is 14 residues long. Here immunoSEQ multiplex PCR was the method, and the copy in TCRdb shows in-frame clones only, minus some. Of roughly 350,000 clones listed, about 93% are singletons. The receptor was derived from a woman aged 18-30 years who had recovered from COVID-19. The chain carries TRBV4-3 and TRBJ1-2; no reliable D call. Input material: peripheral blood. CDR3 in DNA: TGCGCCAGCAGCCAAGATTATGTCCCCGATGGCTACACCTTC. This sequence encodes CASSQDYVPDGYTF.